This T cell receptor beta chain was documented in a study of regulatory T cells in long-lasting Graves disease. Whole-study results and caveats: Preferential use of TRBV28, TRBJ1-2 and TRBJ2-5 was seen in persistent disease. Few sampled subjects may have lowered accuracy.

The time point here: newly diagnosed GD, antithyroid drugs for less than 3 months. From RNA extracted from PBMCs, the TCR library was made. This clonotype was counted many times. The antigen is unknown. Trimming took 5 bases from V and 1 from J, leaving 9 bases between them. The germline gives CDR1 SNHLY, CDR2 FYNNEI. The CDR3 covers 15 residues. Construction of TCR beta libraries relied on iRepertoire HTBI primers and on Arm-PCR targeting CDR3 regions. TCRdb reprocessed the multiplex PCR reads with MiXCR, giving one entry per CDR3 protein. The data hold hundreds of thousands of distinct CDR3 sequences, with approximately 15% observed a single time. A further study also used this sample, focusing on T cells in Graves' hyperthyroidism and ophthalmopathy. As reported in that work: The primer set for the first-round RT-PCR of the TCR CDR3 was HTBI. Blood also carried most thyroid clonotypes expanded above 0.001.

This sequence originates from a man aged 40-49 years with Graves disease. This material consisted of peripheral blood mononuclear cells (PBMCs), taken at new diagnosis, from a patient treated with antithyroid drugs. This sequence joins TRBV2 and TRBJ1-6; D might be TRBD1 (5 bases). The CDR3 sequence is CASSFRQSYNSPLHF. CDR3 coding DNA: TGTGCCAGCAGTTTCCGACAGTCCTATAATTCACCCCTCCACTTT.